The 29 T cell receptor beta chains in this list originate from one sample, sequenced in a study of blood T cell repertoires in COVID-19. Measured with immunoSEQ multiplex PCR; TCRdb has only the in-frame clones, and not every one. The sample records 100,000 to 150,000 clones, about 85% being singletons. The sequenced material came from peripheral blood. The receptors here all came from a woman older than 75 with acute or convalescent COVID-19.

Only one count was recorded for this clone. The V and J genes are TRBV5-5 and TRBJ2-2; 9 bases are a match to TRBD1. Germline V CDR1 and CDR2: SGHKS, YYEKEE (reference sequence). V dropped 3 bases and J dropped 5; count of bases not matched to a gene: 17. The CDR3 runs 19 residues. The CDR3: CASSYFLQGALGPTGELFF. CDR3 bases: TGTGCCAGCAGCTACTTCTTACAGGGGGCGCTCGGACCGACCGGGGAGCTGTTTTTT.

The chain couples TRBV5-5 to TRBJ1-1; 8 nucleotides line up with TRBD1. After removal of 4 bases from V and 4 bases from J, the junction contained 9 bases not matched to a gene. Looked up from germline, CDR1 is SGHKS and CDR2 is YYEKEE (reference sequence). This CDR3 has 15 residues. CDR3 loop: CASSTGAGGITEAFF. The CDR3 DNA sequence: TGTGCCAGCAGCACCGGCGCAGGGGGCATCACTGAAGCTTTCTTT. The full variable domain, rest sourced from reference TRBV5-5 and TRBJ1-1, is DAGVTQSPTHLIKTRGQQVTLRCSPISGHKSVSWYQQVLGQGPQFIFQYYEKEERGRGNFPDRFSARQFPNYSSELNVNALLLGDSALYLCASSTGAGGITEAFFGQGTRLTVV.

The CDR3 sequence is CASGMDRYNEQFF. CDR3 nucleotide sequence: TGTGCCAGCGGCATGGACAGATACAATGAGCAGTTCTTC. The V gene is TRBV2, the J gene TRBJ2-1, with D maybe TRBD1 (6 bases). Germline CDR1 reads SNHLY; CDR2 reads FYNNEI. The V end was cut by 8 bases, the J end by 4 bases, with 12 bases between. This CDR3 has 13 amino acids. Drawing the rest from reference TRBV2 and TRBJ2-1, the complete variable domain is EPEVTQTPSHQVTQMGQEVILRCVPISNHLYFYWYRQILGQKVEFLVSFYNNEISEKSEIFDDQFSVERPDGSNFTLKIRSTKLEDSAMYFCASGMDRYNEQFFGPGTRLTVL.

This chain uses TRBV5-6 with TRBJ2-2, with 9 bases fitting TRBD1. CDR1 is SGHDT, CDR2 YYEEEE, per germline. CDR3 length: 16 amino acids. J gave up 2 bases and V 4 bases, and 6 bases lay outside the gene matches. The CDR3 sequence is CASSPTGGVNTGELFF. The CDR3 DNA sequence: TGTGCCAGCAGCCCAACAGGGGGCGTTAACACCGGGGAGCTGTTTTTT.

Only a few counts were recorded for this clone. V usage is TRBV6-5 and J usage is TRBJ1-2; no clear D gene. The ends were cut back, 2 bases at V and 3 bases at J, with 7 bases in the middle. CDR1 is MNHEY, CDR2 SVGAGI, per germline. The CDR3 loop spans 13 amino acids. The CDR3 nucleotides read TGTGCCAGCAGTTACCGCCGGGACTATGGCTACACCTTC. This codes for CASSYRRDYGYTF.

Only one count was recorded for this clone. The rearrangement joins TRBV9 to TRBJ1-1, with D perhaps TRBD1 (6 bases). The V end lost 0 bases, the J end lost 11 bases, and 14 bases lay between the germline ends. Germline lookup yields CDR1 SGDLS and CDR2 YYNGEE. The CDR3 has 13 residues. The CDR3 loop is CASSVDLNRAAFF. The CDR3 bases are TGTGCCAGCAGCGTAGATCTAAACAGGGCGGCTTTCTTT.

This clone was recorded once. The chain links TRBV5-1 to TRBJ1-5, with TRBD1 as a possible D gene (6 bases). V was pared by 4 bases and J by 3 bases, with 11 bases between. This CDR3 comprises 14 residues. Germline loops: CDR1 SGHRS, CDR2 YFSETQ. The CDR3: CASSPDSINQPQHF. CDR3 nucleotides: TGCGCCAGCAGCCCGGACAGCATCAATCAGCCCCAGCATTTT.

V usage is TRBV2 and J usage is TRBJ1-5; weak D call: TRBD1 (5 bases). Trimming took off 5 bases at V and 4 bases at J, with 9 bases between the two ends. This CDR3 contains 13 residues. Looked up from germline, CDR1 is SNHLY and CDR2 is FYNNEI. The CDR3: CASSQGMNQPQHF. CDR3 DNA sequence: TGTGCCAGCAGTCAGGGTATGAATCAGCCCCAGCATTTT.

This sequence joins TRBV7-9 and TRBJ1-1; D is undetermined. The V gene's germline CDR1 is SEHNR and CDR2 FQNEAQ (reference sequence). Trimming left V 4 bases short and J 5 bases short, with 11 bases between. The CDR3 is 13 residues long. CDR3 in DNA: TGTGCCAGCAGCTCCTACAGTGTAACTGAAGCTTTCTTT. Translating gives CASSSYSVTEAFF. Looking up the rest from reference TRBV7-9 and TRBJ1-1 gives the full variable domain: DTGVSQNPRHKITKRGQNVTFRCDPISEHNRLYWYRQTLGQGPEFLTYFQNEAQLEKSRLLSDRFSAERPKGSFSTLEIQRTEQGDSAMYLCASSSYSVTEAFFGQGTRLTVV.

This CDR3 is CASSLTGQGDGYTF. The CDR3 region has the DNA TGCGCCAGCAGCTTGACAGGACAGGGAGACGGCTACACCTTC. The chain carries TRBV5-1 and TRBJ1-2; 8 bases are shared with TRBD1. This CDR3 comprises 14 residues. V was clipped by 1 base and J by 8 bases; unmatched bases: 7. Germline CDR1 is SGHRS and CDR2 is YFSETQ.

V gene TRBV5-1 combines with J gene TRBJ1-3, with D uncertain. Germline values: CDR1 SGHRS, CDR2 YFSETQ. Trimming pared 1 base from V and 0 bases from J, leaving 8 bases between. The CDR3 consists of 15 residues. In DNA form, the CDR3 reads TGCGCCAGCAGCTTGACACCTTACTCTGGAAACACCATATATTTT. This sequence encodes CASSLTPYSGNTIYF.

The rearrangement links TRBV19 to TRBJ1-1, with TRBD1 matching 9 bases. The germline CDR1 and CDR2 sequences are LNHDA and SQIVND (reference sequence). This CDR3 is built from 17 residues. V lost 7 bases, J lost 0 bases, and 12 bases stayed unmatched. The CDR3 DNA sequence: TGTGCCAGTACCCCGACAGGGGGGGGAACCTTGAACACTGAAGCTTTCTTT. It yields the protein CASTPTGGGTLNTEAFF.

The chain uses TRBV5-1 and TRBJ1-1, with TRBD1 identical over 12 bases. Per germline, CDR1 SGHRS and CDR2 YFSETQ. The junction had 8 bases not matched to a gene; V was cut back by 4 bases and J by 4 bases. CDR3 length equals 16 residues. CDR3 sequence: CASSPGTGGAGTEAFF. The CDR3 nucleotides are TGCGCCAGCAGCCCCGGGACAGGGGGCGCAGGCACTGAAGCTTTCTTT.

This chain links TRBV4-2 with TRBJ2-3; 7 positions match TRBD2. V lost 1 base, J lost 6 bases, and 13 bases stayed unmatched. CDR1 is LGHNA and CDR2 is YNFKEQ in the germline V gene. There are 17 residues in the CDR3. DNA of the CDR3: TGTGCCAGCAGCCAAGTTGAAAGCGGGAAACACGGCGATACGCAGTATTTT. Translation gives CASSQVESGKHGDTQYF.

V gene TRBV7-9 combines with J gene TRBJ1-2, with 9 bases matching TRBD1. The CDR3 contains 14 residues. The germline CDR1 and CDR2 sequences are SEHNR and FQNEAQ (reference sequence). Germline trimming cut 5 bases from V and 7 bases from J; bases unmatched to any gene: 8. The CDR3 DNA is TGTGCCAGCAGCCGGACAGGGGTTTTGGGTGGCTACACCTTC. Translation: CASSRTGVLGGYTF.

The rearrangement links TRBV6-5 to TRBJ2-1; 13 bases are shared with TRBD2. CDR3 length: 15 amino acids. V gave up 5 bases and J gave up 4 bases; unmatched junction bases: 2. The germline CDR1 and CDR2 sequences are MNHEY and SVGAGI. CDR3 coding DNA: TGTGCCAGCAGTAAACTAGCGGGGGGGTACAATGAGCAGTTCTTC. This sequence encodes CASSKLAGGYNEQFF.

This sequence joins TRBV5-1 and TRBJ1-2, with 11 bases aligning to TRBD1. The length of the CDR3 is 14 residues. Trimming took 3 bases from V and 6 from J; bases not matched to a gene: 4. Germline CDR1 SGHRS, CDR2 YFSETQ. The CDR3 DNA reads as TGCGCCAGCAGCTCAGGACAGGGGGCGCATGGCTACACCTTC. Translating gives CASSSGQGAHGYTF.

The chain couples TRBV4-1 to TRBJ2-3; 9 nucleotides line up with TRBD2. Trimming removed 5 bases from V and 5 bases from J; junction bases left unmatched: 17. This CDR3 contains 18 residues. Germline CDR1 MGHRA, CDR2 YSYEKL. The CDR3: CASSTIGVAGGVVDTQYF. The DNA of the CDR3 is TGCGCCAGCAGCACCATCGGTGTCGCGGGGGGGGTAGTAGATACGCAGTATTTT.

V and J are TRBV27 and TRBJ1-6; tentatively, D is TRBD1 (6 bases). Looked up from germline, CDR1 is MNHEY and CDR2 is SMNVEV (reference sequence). The ends were cut back, 2 bases at V and 5 bases at J, with 13 bases in the middle. The length of the CDR3 is 16 residues. The CDR3 here is CASSLIGGRNNSPLHF. The DNA for the CDR3 is TGTGCCAGCAGTTTAATAGGGGGACGGAATAATTCACCCCTCCACTTT.

The sample holds one count of this clone. The chain combines TRBV7-6 with TRBJ2-5; 9 bases map to TRBD1. Germline assignment: CDR1 SGHVS and CDR2 FNYEAQ. With 5 bases clipped from V and 7 bases from J, the junction kept 11 bases outside the gene matches. The CDR3 has 15 residues. Here the CDR3 reads CASSHKTGGTGTQYF. For the CDR3, the DNA is TGTGCCAGCAGCCACAAGACAGGGGGGACGGGGACCCAGTACTTC.

CDR3 in amino acids: CASSPLQGQPQHF. CDR3 in DNA: TGTGCCAGCAGCCCATTACAGGGACAGCCCCAGCATTTT. The V gene is TRBV9, the J gene TRBJ1-5; the D gene is possibly TRBD1 (6 bases). The CDR3 length is 13 residues. The germline V gene encodes CDR1 SGDLS and CDR2 YYNGEE. V shed 4 bases and J shed 7 bases, with 12 bases lying between them. Supplemented by reference TRBV9 and TRBJ1-5, the full variable domain reads DSGVTQTPKHLITATGQRVTLRCSPRSGDLSVYWYQQSLDQGLQFLIQYYNGEERAKGNILERFSAQQFPDLHSELNLSSLELGDSALYFCASSPLQGQPQHFGDGTRLSIL.

The chain is built from TRBV5-4 and TRBJ1-2; the D gene is possibly TRBD1 (5 bases). The CDR3 runs 13 residues. V lost 0 bases to trimming and J lost 7 bases, with 10 bases between them. From germline, CDR1 is SGHNT and CDR2 YYREEE (reference sequence). The DNA of the CDR3 is TGTGCCAGCAGCTTGGTAGGGGAAAGTGGCTACACCTTC. Its protein product is CASSLVGESGYTF.

This clone has only a few counts. The rearrangement links TRBV10-3 to TRBJ1-6; D may be TRBD1 (5 bases). V was trimmed by 0 bases and J by 7 bases, leaving 10 bases between them. The CDR3 is 15 amino acids. The germline V gene has CDR1 ENHRY and CDR2 SYGVKD. CDR3 residues: CAISESLGANSPLHF. Here the CDR3 DNA reads TGTGCCATCAGTGAGTCTTTAGGGGCGAATTCACCCCTCCACTTT.

This chain uses TRBV28 with TRBJ2-3; TRBD1 matches 9 bases. Germline trimming cut 6 bases from V and 4 bases from J; bases unmatched to any gene: 8. The CDR3 runs to 15 residues. Germline-derived CDR1 and CDR2 are MDHEN and SYDVKM. CDR3 bases: TGTGCCAGCAGGCCTGGACAGGGGCTGGCAGATACGCAGTATTTT. The encoded protein is CASRPGQGLADTQYF.

This chain connects TRBV28 to TRBJ2-2; TRBD2 aligns across 12 bases. The CDR3 covers 13 residues. Germline V lookup: CDR1 MDHEN, CDR2 SYDVKM. With V trimmed by 11 bases and J by 9 bases, 7 bases remained unmatched. Here the CDR3 reads CAATSGGTRELFF. In nucleotides, the CDR3 is TGTGCCGCCACTAGCGGGGGGACTAGGGAGCTGTTTTTT.

V is TRBV19 and J is TRBJ2-3, with D possibly being TRBD1 (6 bases). CDR1 is LNHDA and CDR2 is SQIVND in the germline V gene (reference sequence). V lost 2 bases, J lost 3 bases, and 12 bases lay in between. CDR3 length: 15 amino acids. The CDR3 DNA is TGTGCCAGTAGTATAACACAGGGTGGTACAGATACGCAGTATTTT. Translated: CASSITQGGTDTQYF.

V usage is TRBV7-2 and J usage is TRBJ2-2; 9 positions agree with TRBD1. V was pared by 5 bases and J by 8 bases, with 9 bases of the junction left unmatched. The CDR3 runs to 15 residues. Germline lookup yields CDR1 SGHTA and CDR2 FQGNSA. DNA of the CDR3: TGTGCCAGCAGCCCCAGGGGGACAGGGATTGGGGAGCTGTTTTTT. Its translation: CASSPRGTGIGELFF.

This clone has a single count. The chain links TRBV2 to TRBJ1-2, with D possibly TRBD1 on 5 matching bases. V lost 2 bases to trimming and J lost 6 bases, with 13 bases between them. Germline values: CDR1 SNHLY, CDR2 FYNNEI. The CDR3 length is 14 residues. The CDR3 DNA reads TGTGCCAGCAGTGAAAGGCTATTAGGGGATGGCTACACCTTC. As protein: CASSERLLGDGYTF.

This chain joins TRBV9 and TRBJ1-1; D might be TRBD1 (5 bases). Germline V gene data show CDR1 as SGDLS and CDR2 as YYNGEE. Trimming shortened V by 3 bases and J by 4 bases, and 10 bases separated the two germline ends. The CDR3 has 13 residues. CDR3 DNA: TGTGCCAGCAGCGCCCTTCAGGGCACTGAAGCTTTCTTT. This translates into CASSALQGTEAFF.